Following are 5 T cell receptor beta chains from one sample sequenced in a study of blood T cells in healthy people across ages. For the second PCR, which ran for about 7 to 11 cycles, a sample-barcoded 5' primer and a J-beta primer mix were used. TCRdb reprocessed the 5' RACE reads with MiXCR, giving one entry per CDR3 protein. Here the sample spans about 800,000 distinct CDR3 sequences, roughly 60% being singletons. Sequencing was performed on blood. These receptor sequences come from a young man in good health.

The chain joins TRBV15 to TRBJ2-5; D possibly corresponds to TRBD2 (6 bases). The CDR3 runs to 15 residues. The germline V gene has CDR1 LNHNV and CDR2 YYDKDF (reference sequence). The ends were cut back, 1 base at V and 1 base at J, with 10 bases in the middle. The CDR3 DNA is TGTGCCACCAGCAGAGTAGGAGGGCCCCAAGAGACCCAGTACTTC. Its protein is CATSRVGGPQETQYF.

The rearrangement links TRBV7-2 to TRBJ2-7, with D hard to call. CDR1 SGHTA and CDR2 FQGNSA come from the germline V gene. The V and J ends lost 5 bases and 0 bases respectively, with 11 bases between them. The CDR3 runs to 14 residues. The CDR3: CASSPAGSSYEQYF. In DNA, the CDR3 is TGTGCCAGCAGCCCGGCCGGGTCCTCCTACGAGCAGTACTTC.

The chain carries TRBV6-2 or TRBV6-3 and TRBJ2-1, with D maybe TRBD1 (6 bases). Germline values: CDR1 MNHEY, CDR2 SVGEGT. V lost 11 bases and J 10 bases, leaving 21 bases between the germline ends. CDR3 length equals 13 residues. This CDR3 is CAGTRNRDSEQFF. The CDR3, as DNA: TGTGCCGGCACACGGAACAGGGATAGCGAGCAGTTCTTC.

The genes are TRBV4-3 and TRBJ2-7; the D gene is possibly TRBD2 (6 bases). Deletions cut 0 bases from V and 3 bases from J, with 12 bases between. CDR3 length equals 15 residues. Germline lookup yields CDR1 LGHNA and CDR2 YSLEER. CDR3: CASSQDSTRGYEQYF. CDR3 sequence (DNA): TGCGCCAGCAGCCAAGATTCGACTAGAGGCTACGAGCAGTACTTC.

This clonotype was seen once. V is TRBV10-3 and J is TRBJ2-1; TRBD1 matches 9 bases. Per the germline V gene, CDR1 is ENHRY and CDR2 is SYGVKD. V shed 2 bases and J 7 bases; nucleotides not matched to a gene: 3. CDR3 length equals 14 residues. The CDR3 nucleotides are TGTGCCATCAGTGAGGGGACAGGGAGAAATGAGCAGTTCTTC. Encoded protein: CAISEGTGRNEQFF.